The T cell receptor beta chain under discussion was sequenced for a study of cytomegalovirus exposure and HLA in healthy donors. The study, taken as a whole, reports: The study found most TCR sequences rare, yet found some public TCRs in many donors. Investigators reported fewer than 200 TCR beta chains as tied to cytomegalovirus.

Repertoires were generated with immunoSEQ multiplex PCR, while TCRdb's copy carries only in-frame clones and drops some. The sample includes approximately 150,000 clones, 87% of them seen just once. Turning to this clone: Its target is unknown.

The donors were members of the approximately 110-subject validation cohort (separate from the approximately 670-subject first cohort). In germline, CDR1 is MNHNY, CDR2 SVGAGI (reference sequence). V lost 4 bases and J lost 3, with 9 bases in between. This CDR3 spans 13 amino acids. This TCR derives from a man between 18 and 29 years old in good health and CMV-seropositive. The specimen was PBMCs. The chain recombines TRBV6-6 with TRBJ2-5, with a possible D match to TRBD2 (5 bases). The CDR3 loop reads CASSFLAEETQYF. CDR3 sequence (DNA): TGTGCCAGCAGTTTTCTAGCAGAAGAGACCCAGTACTTC.